The 27 T cell receptor beta chains below all came from one sample that was sequenced in a study of cytomegalovirus exposure and HLA in healthy donors. PCR primers comprised 60 Vbeta and 13 Jbeta primers. Profiled with immunoSEQ multiplex PCR; TCRdb holds only in-frame clones, not every one. Among 150,000 to 200,000 clones listed, around four fifths were seen once. Sequencing was carried out using PBMCs. Receptor source: a man aged 18 to 35 in good health and CMV-seronegative.

This clone has more than one count but fewer than ten. The chain employs TRBV14 and TRBJ2-7; D is ambiguous. The CDR3 is made up of 14 amino acids. The ends were cut back, 4 bases at V and 0 bases at J, with 10 bases in the middle. Germline loops: CDR1 SGHDN, CDR2 FVKESK. CDR3 bases: TGTGCCAGCAGCCGGAGCCACCGCTCCTACGAGCAGTACTTC. It encodes CASSRSHRSYEQYF. The full variable domain, its missing parts supplied by reference TRBV14 and TRBJ2-7, is EAGVTQFPSHSVIEKGQTVTLRCDPISGHDNLYWYRRVMGKEIKFLLHFVKESKQDESGMPNNRFLAERTGGTYSTLKVQPAELEDSGVYFCASSRSHRSYEQYFGPGTRLTVT.

DNA of the CDR3: TGTGCCAGCAGTCCCGGGAACTTTGGAAACACCATATATTTT. Its protein product is CASSPGNFGNTIYF. The chain couples TRBV28 to TRBJ1-3, with no clear D. Germline V gives CDR1 MDHEN, CDR2 SYDVKM. Trimming left V 5 bases short and J 3 bases short, with 11 bases between. The CDR3 totals 14 residues. The complete variable domain, with remaining parts taken from reference TRBV28 and TRBJ1-3, reads DVKVTQSSRYLVKRTGEKVFLECVQDMDHENMFWYRQDPGLGLRLIYFSYDVKMKEKGDIPEGYSVSREKKERFSLILESASTNQTSMYLCASSPGNFGNTIYFGEGSWLTVV.

The chain is built from TRBV28 and TRBJ1-5; the D gene is possibly TRBD1 (6 bases). Looked up from germline, CDR1 is MDHEN and CDR2 is SYDVKM. The V end was cut by 6 bases, the J end by 2 bases, with 17 bases between. There are 16 residues in the CDR3. The CDR3 DNA is TGTGCCAGCAGAGCGACCAGGGGAAAGGGCAATCAGCCCCAGCATTTT. Translating gives CASRATRGKGNQPQHF.

The chain carries TRBV4-3 and TRBJ2-7; 7 bases match TRBD1. Germline values: CDR1 LGHNA, CDR2 YSLEER. CDR3 length: 16 amino acids. J gave up 6 bases and V 0 bases, and 11 bases lay outside the gene matches. In DNA form, the CDR3 reads TGCGCCAGCAGCCAAGATCGGGGCAGGGGGATCGGCGAGCAGTACTTC. Protein: CASSQDRGRGIGEQYF.

The rearrangement uses TRBV19 and TRBJ1-1, with D hard to call. The CDR3 consists of 13 residues. Trimming pared 6 bases from V and 1 base from J, leaving 9 bases between. In germline, CDR1 is LNHDA, CDR2 SQIVND (reference sequence). CDR3: CASSGGGNTEAFF. CDR3 nucleotides: TGTGCCAGTAGCGGTGGAGGGAACACTGAAGCTTTCTTT.

V and J are TRBV7-2 and TRBJ2-1; the D is unclear. The CDR3 sequence is 14 residues long. Germline CDR1 reads SGHTA; CDR2 reads FQGNSA. V lost 3 bases, J lost 4 bases, and 10 bases lay in between. In DNA, the CDR3 is TGTGCCAGCAGCTTGAAGCGCCGGTACAATGAGCAGTTCTTC. Protein product: CASSLKRRYNEQFF.

This chain connects TRBV4-1 to TRBJ1-2; no definite D call. Trimming took off 0 bases at V and 0 bases at J, with 8 bases between the two ends. CDR3 length: 15 amino acids. Germline lookup yields CDR1 MGHRA and CDR2 YSYEKL. For the CDR3, the DNA is TGCGCCAGCAGCCAAGAGGCCCAAGCTAACTATGGCTACACCTTC. Encoded protein: CASSQEAQANYGYTF.

The chain has TRBV28 and TRBJ1-1; tentatively, D is TRBD1 (5 bases). The V gene lost 3 bases and the J gene lost 0 bases, with 11 bases spanning the gap. Per the germline V gene, CDR1 is MDHEN and CDR2 is SYDVKM. The CDR3 length is 15 residues. The CDR3 region has the DNA TGTGCCAGCAGTTTCGCCACAGGTATGAACACTGAAGCTTTCTTT. Translation gives CASSFATGMNTEAFF.

The chain couples TRBV14 to TRBJ2-2; 7 bases are shared with TRBD1. The CDR3 is 17 residues long. Germline-derived CDR1 and CDR2 are SGHDN and FVKESK. V lost 4 bases and J lost 0; bases outside the gene matches: 8. Here the CDR3 reads CASSLTTGRANTGELFF. The CDR3 coding sequence is TGTGCCAGCAGCCTCACGACAGGGCGAGCGAACACCGGGGAGCTGTTTTTT.

The chain has TRBV10-3 and TRBJ2-3; 14 bases are a match to TRBD2. Germline lookup yields CDR1 ENHRY and CDR2 SYGVKD. The CDR3 runs to 17 residues. V lost 6 bases to trimming and J lost 5 bases; unmatched junction nucleotides: 10. This chain's CDR3 is CAIRDRLAGGREDTQYF. CDR3 DNA sequence: TGTGCCATCAGGGACCGACTAGCGGGGGGGCGGGAAGATACGCAGTATTTT.

CDR3: CAWSVNRGEGYTF. In DNA, the CDR3 is TGTGCCTGGAGTGTAAACAGGGGGGAAGGCTACACCTTC. The J gene is TRBJ1-2, the V gene TRBV30, with 8 bases matching TRBD1. The CDR3 runs to 13 residues. Germline-derived CDR1 and CDR2 are GTSNPN and SVGIG (reference sequence). J lost 8 bases, V lost 0 bases, and 5 bases had no gene match.

The chain combines TRBV6-1 with TRBJ1-2; D is ambiguous. V lost 3 bases, J lost 10 bases, and 9 bases lay in between. In germline, CDR1 is MNHNS, CDR2 SASEGT. The CDR3 extends over 11 amino acids. Here the CDR3 DNA reads TGTGCCAGCAGTGAGTTAGAGTCCTACACCTTC. Translating it yields CASSELESYTF.

This chain joins TRBV5-6 and TRBJ2-2; 8 positions match TRBD1. J was trimmed by 5 bases and V by 4 bases; bases with no gene match: 10. The CDR3 consists of 16 residues. Germline CDR1 SGHDT, CDR2 YYEEEE. In DNA form, the CDR3 reads TGTGCCAGCAGCCCAGCCGGACAGGGAAGGACCGGGGAGCTGTTTTTT. It encodes CASSPAGQGRTGELFF.

V is TRBV2 and J is TRBJ1-2; 10 bases agree with TRBD1. Per the germline V gene, CDR1 is SNHLY and CDR2 is FYNNEI. This CDR3 contains 12 residues. V shed 6 bases and J 5 bases; nucleotides not matched to a gene: 0. CDR3 protein: CASRGQGYGYTF. CDR3 DNA: TGTGCCAGCAGGGGACAGGGGTATGGCTACACCTTC. The whole variable domain, filled in from reference TRBV2 and TRBJ1-2, reads EPEVTQTPSHQVTQMGQEVILRCVPISNHLYFYWYRQILGQKVEFLVSFYNNEISEKSEIFDDQFSVERPDGSNFTLKIRSTKLEDSAMYFCASRGQGYGYTFGSGTRLTVV.

This rearrangement joins TRBV6-1 to TRBJ2-2; 12 bases fit TRBD2. The V and J ends lost 10 bases and 0 bases, in that order; junction bases with no gene match: 3. The CDR3 has 15 residues. The germline CDR1 and CDR2 sequences are MNHNS and SASEGT. CDR3 sequence: CAITSGGTNTGELFF. In DNA, the CDR3 is TGTGCCATCACTAGCGGGGGGACGAACACCGGGGAGCTGTTTTTT.

This chain joins TRBV5-8 and TRBJ2-3, with 9 bases aligning to TRBD1. Trimming took 0 bases from V and 12 from J; bases not matched to a gene: 5. This CDR3 spans 13 amino acids. The germline V gene has CDR1 SGHTS and CDR2 YDEGEE. CDR3 sequence: CASSLVRDRVQYF. The CDR3 DNA reads TGTGCCAGCAGCTTGGTCCGGGACAGGGTTCAGTATTTT.

The CDR3 reads CASSFTVYGYTF. The DNA for the CDR3 is TGTGCCAGCAGTTTTACAGTTTATGGCTACACCTTC. This chain uses TRBV28 with TRBJ1-2; no clear D. The CDR3 runs to 12 residues. The germline CDR1 and CDR2 sequences are MDHEN and SYDVKM. Deletions cut 3 bases from V and 5 bases from J, with 7 bases between.

The chain links TRBV9 to TRBJ2-7; D might be TRBD2 (6 bases). Germline values: CDR1 SGDLS, CDR2 YYNGEE. Trimming took off 3 bases at V and 5 bases at J, with 12 bases between the two ends. The CDR3 runs 13 residues. As DNA, the CDR3 is TGTGCCAGCAGCGAGGAGGGCTACCACGAGCAGTACTTC. It specifies CASSEEGYHEQYF.

The chain recombines TRBV10-3 with TRBJ2-5, with 13 bases that match TRBD2. Germline trimming cut 2 bases from V and 1 base from J; bases unmatched to any gene: 7. The CDR3 is 18 residues long. CDR1 is ENHRY and CDR2 is SYGVKD in the germline V gene. The CDR3 DNA follows: TGTGCCATCAGTGAGGCCCTGACTAGCGGGAGGTCCCAAGAGACCCAGTACTTC. It is translated as CAISEALTSGRSQETQYF.

The gene calls are TRBV4-3 and TRBJ2-7; 7 nucleotides align to TRBD1. Losses at the gene ends were 4 bases for V and 3 bases for J; bases not matched to a gene: 6. This CDR3 region has 14 residues. Germline V lookup: CDR1 LGHNA, CDR2 YSLEER. CDR3 DNA sequence: TGCGCCAGCAGCCTTTCGGGACAGCACTACGAGCAGTACTTC. Translated: CASSLSGQHYEQYF.

J is TRBJ2-3 and V is TRBV6-7; TRBD1 agrees at 7 bases. TRBV6-7 is identified as an open reading frame with a role that is uncertain. Trimming removed 5 bases from V and 3 bases from J; junction bases left unmatched: 14. This CDR3 is built from 17 residues. The CDR3 here is CASSPTRQGPGTDTQYF. CDR3 sequence (DNA): TGTGCCAGCAGTCCCACACGACAGGGTCCAGGGACAGATACGCAGTATTTT.

This rearrangement joins TRBV7-9 to TRBJ1-1; D might be TRBD1 (6 bases). The V gene lost 2 bases and the J gene lost 3 bases, with 10 bases spanning the gap. The germline V gene has CDR1 SEHNR and CDR2 FQNEAQ (reference sequence). The CDR3 is 14 amino acids. CDR3 DNA sequence: TGTGCCAGCAGCTTACCGGACAGTTACACTGAAGCTTTCTTT. As protein: CASSLPDSYTEAFF.

The chain links TRBV9 to TRBJ2-7; D not certain. The germline V gene encodes CDR1 SGDLS and CDR2 YYNGEE. Trimming removed 4 bases at V and 2 bases at J, with 10 bases between. The CDR3 contains 13 residues. The CDR3 sequence: CASSLGSTYEQYF. The DNA of the CDR3 is TGTGCCAGCAGCCTCGGGTCCACCTACGAGCAGTACTTC.

The rearrangement joins TRBV5-1 to TRBJ2-5; 8 bases agree with TRBD1. The DNA end is more similar to TRBJ2-7, so the J call may be wrong. CDR3 length equals 15 residues. CDR1 and CDR2 from the germline V gene are SGHRS and YFSETQ. In DNA form, the CDR3 reads TGCGCCAGCAGCTTATCGGGGACAGGCGTCTACGAGCAGTACTTC. Translation: CASSLSGTGVYEQYF.

The chain uses TRBV7-3 and TRBJ1-2, with D possibly being TRBD1 (6 bases). Trimming took 5 bases from V and 4 from J, leaving 17 bases between them. The CDR3 has 15 residues. The V gene's germline CDR1 is SGHTA and CDR2 FQGTGA. The CDR3 bases are TGTGCCAGCAGCCCCGGGGCCACAGGGTCCTATGGCTACACCTTC. Translation gives CASSPGATGSYGYTF.

The chain couples TRBV5-1 to TRBJ2-5, with 8 bases lining up with TRBD1. The germline gives CDR1 SGHRS, CDR2 YFSETQ. This CDR3 comprises 14 residues. The V gene end was trimmed by 0 bases and the J gene end by 3 bases; junction bases not matched to a gene: 1. DNA for the CDR3: TGCGCCAGCAGCTTGGGGGACAGGAAAGAGACCCAGTACTTC. This sequence encodes CASSLGDRKETQYF.

The chain recombines TRBV6-4 with TRBJ2-3; TRBD2 is a possible D gene (5 bases). Germline V gives CDR1 MRHNA, CDR2 SNTAGT. The CDR3 covers 15 residues. Trimming removed 5 bases from V and 3 bases from J, with 15 bases in between. CDR3 sequence reads: CASSPKGLATDTQYF. The CDR3 coding sequence is TGTGCCAGCAGTCCCAAGGGCTTAGCGACAGATACGCAGTATTTT.